The 25 T cell receptor beta chains presented below share a single source sample, sequenced in a study of blood T cell repertoires in COVID-19. Sequenced by immunoSEQ multiplex PCR; TCRdb stores in-frame clones only, minus some. The table lists some 70,000 clones, about 88% of them singletons. Sequencing was done on a sample of peripheral blood. These receptors originate from a man in his 70s with active or convalescent COVID-19.

This clone came up a few times. V gene TRBV4-1 combines with J gene TRBJ1-5; D gene uncertain. CDR1 and CDR2 from the germline V gene are MGHRA and YSYEKL. V was shortened by 1 base and J by 1 base, with 17 bases between the two germline ends. CDR3 size: 18 residues. CDR3 amino acids: CASSQVKRASRSNQPQHF. The CDR3 nucleotides read TGCGCCAGCAGCCAAGTGAAGAGGGCCAGTCGGAGCAATCAGCCCCAGCATTTT.

The chain couples TRBV5-1 to TRBJ2-2; a possible D gene is TRBD1 (5 bases). The V and J ends lost 0 bases and 6 bases respectively, with 12 bases between them. Germline CDR1 and CDR2: SGHRS and YFSETQ. This CDR3 has 15 residues. In DNA form, the CDR3 reads TGCGCCAGCAGCTTGGCCCTTGGGGCCCCCGGGGAGCTGTTTTTT. It yields the protein CASSLALGAPGELFF.

The chain couples TRBV5-5 to TRBJ1-1; no clear D gene. The CDR3 runs to 13 residues. Trimming took 5 bases from V and 1 from J, leaving 9 bases between them. Germline-derived CDR1 and CDR2 are SGHKS and YYEKEE (reference sequence). CDR3 in DNA: TGTGCCAGCAGTTATGGAGGGAACACTGAAGCTTTCTTT. It is translated as CASSYGGNTEAFF.

The chain has TRBV28 and TRBJ1-4; 9 bases agree with TRBD1. Germline CDR1 and CDR2: MDHEN and SYDVKM. The length of the CDR3 is 16 residues. The V and J ends lost 8 bases and 0 bases, in that order; junction bases with no gene match: 7. Here the CDR3 reads CASGQGIRSTNEKLFF. In nucleotides, the CDR3 is TGTGCCAGCGGACAGGGGATACGATCAACTAATGAAAAACTGTTTTTT.

The CDR3 here is CASSQWDKQPQHF. CDR3 nucleotide sequence: TGTGCCAGCAGCCAATGGGACAAACAGCCCCAGCATTTT. The chain carries TRBV3-1 (or the pseudogene TRBV3-2) and TRBJ1-5; tentative D call: TRBD1 (6 bases). CDR3 length: 13 amino acids. Trimming cost V 2 bases and J 7 bases, with 9 bases left between them. Germline values: CDR1 LGHDT, CDR2 YNNKEL (reference sequence).

The V and J genes are TRBV5-1 and TRBJ2-7; TRBD1 is a possible D gene (6 bases). The CDR3 is made up of 15 amino acids. The V and J ends lost 5 bases and 2 bases respectively, with 17 bases between them. Germline loops: CDR1 SGHRS, CDR2 YFSETQ. The CDR3 sequence is CASRPRLGATYEQYF. The CDR3 coding sequence is TGCGCCAGCAGACCCCGTTTGGGGGCAACCTACGAGCAGTACTTC.

The chain carries TRBV5-1 and TRBJ2-5, with a tentative D call TRBD2 (6 bases). Trimming took 6 bases from V and 1 from J, leaving 7 bases between them. Germline V gene lookup returns CDR1 SGHRS and CDR2 YFSETQ. The CDR3 consists of 12 residues. The CDR3 spells CASTSAQETQYF. CDR3 in DNA: TGCGCCAGCACTAGCGCCCAAGAGACCCAGTACTTC.

V usage is TRBV28 and J usage is TRBJ2-1; 7 bases match TRBD2. Germline-derived CDR1 and CDR2 are MDHEN and SYDVKM. Trimming at V came to 10 bases and at J to 4 bases, leaving 7 bases not matched to a gene. The CDR3 is 13 amino acids. The DNA of the CDR3 is TGTGCCACCGTTGCTAGCGGATACAATGAGCAGTTCTTC. It codes for CATVASGYNEQFF.

The chain joins TRBV3-1 (or the pseudogene TRBV3-2) to TRBJ2-7; 7 bases are a match to TRBD2. After removal of 5 bases from V and 3 bases from J, the junction contained 7 bases not matched to a gene. Germline CDR1 reads LGHDT; CDR2 reads YNNKEL (reference sequence). CDR3 size: 14 residues. The CDR3 nucleotides are TGTGCCAGCAGCTATGGAGCGGGACTCTACGAGCAGTACTTC. It specifies CASSYGAGLYEQYF.

V and J are TRBV18 and TRBJ2-1; possibly TRBD1 for D (5 bases). Germline CDR1 reads KGHSH; CDR2 reads LQKENI. This CDR3 spans 15 amino acids. V lost 2 bases, J lost 1 base, and 9 bases lay in between. The CDR3 coding sequence is TGTGCCAGCTCACCAATCCGACAGTCCTACAATGAGCAGTTCTTC. Encoded protein: CASSPIRQSYNEQFF.

The chain has TRBV5-1 and TRBJ2-5, with a possible D match to TRBD1 (6 bases). The V end was cut by 2 bases, the J end by 4 bases, with 12 bases between. The CDR3 is made up of 14 amino acids. Germline V CDR1 and CDR2: SGHRS, YFSETQ. CDR3 sequence: CASSFHREGETQYF. The CDR3 DNA sequence: TGCGCCAGCAGCTTCCACAGGGAAGGAGAGACCCAGTACTTC.

The CDR3 spells CAWRIDRAYGYTF. The CDR3 DNA sequence: TGTGCCTGGAGGATAGACAGAGCCTATGGCTACACCTTC. The chain recombines TRBV30 with TRBJ1-2, with TRBD1 as a possible D gene (5 bases). Per the germline V gene, CDR1 is GTSNPN and CDR2 is SVGIG (reference sequence). This CDR3 has 13 amino acids. Trimming removed 3 bases from V and 4 bases from J, with 12 bases in between.

V and J are TRBV15 and TRBJ2-5; D might be TRBD2 (5 bases). V gave up 8 bases and J gave up 4 bases, with 17 bases separating them. The length of the CDR3 is 14 residues. Germline values: CDR1 LNHNV, CDR2 YYDKDF (reference sequence). CDR3 region: CATVGVPSGETQYF. The CDR3 DNA reads as TGTGCCACCGTCGGGGTTCCGTCGGGAGAGACCCAGTACTTC.

This chain uses TRBV28 with TRBJ2-1, with D uncertain. Trimming removed 6 bases from V and 8 bases from J, with 11 bases in between. The CDR3 runs 12 residues. Germline-derived CDR1 and CDR2 are MDHEN and SYDVKM. Here the CDR3 DNA reads TGTGCCAGCAGGGCAGGTGGGTATGAGCAGTTCTTC. This translates into CASRAGGYEQFF.

CDR3 protein: CASSYQSGTGDHEQYF. Written as DNA, the CDR3 is TGTGCCAGCAGTTATCAATCCGGGACAGGGGACCACGAGCAGTACTTC. The V gene is TRBV27, the J gene TRBJ2-7; 10 nucleotides line up with TRBD1. V gave up 4 bases and J gave up 5 bases; unmatched junction bases: 11. The CDR3 has 16 amino acids. CDR1 is MNHEY, CDR2 SMNVEV, per germline (reference sequence).

The gene calls are TRBV6-5 and TRBJ1-2; D may be TRBD1 (5 bases). V was clipped by 6 bases and J by 7 bases, with 12 bases between them. This CDR3 is 12 amino acids long. Germline CDR1 and CDR2: MNHEY and SVGAGI. CDR3 region: CASSPREGGYTF. CDR3 nucleotides: TGTGCCAGCAGCCCCAGGGAGGGTGGCTACACCTTC.

This rearrangement joins TRBV7-9 to TRBJ1-4, with TRBD1 as a possible D gene (5 bases). This CDR3 comprises 15 residues. V dropped 4 bases and J dropped 8 bases, with 17 bases sitting between them. Germline lookup yields CDR1 SEHNR and CDR2 FQNEAQ (reference sequence). DNA for the CDR3: TGTGCCAGCAGCTCATCGGACAAGTATCGGGAAAAACTGTTTTTT. It specifies CASSSSDKYREKLFF.

This chain links TRBV15 with TRBJ1-4; no clear D gene. The germline gives CDR1 LNHNV, CDR2 YYDKDF (reference sequence). Trimming removed 3 bases from V and 8 bases from J, with 19 bases in between. The CDR3 has 16 amino acids. The CDR3 bases are TGTGCCACCAGCAGCAGATCGGGAGGGTACTTAGAAAAACTGTTTTTT. Translating it yields CATSSRSGGYLEKLFF.

V is TRBV12-3 or TRBV12-4 and J is TRBJ1-1, with D possibly being TRBD1 (6 bases). The V end lost 2 bases, the J end lost 3 bases, and 7 bases lay between the germline ends. The CDR3 consists of 13 residues. The CDR3 DNA is TGTGCCAGCAGTTTAAAGGGGGACACTGAAGCTTTCTTT. This translates into CASSLKGDTEAFF.

This chain links TRBV9 with TRBJ2-7, with D unresolved. The V gene's germline CDR1 is SGDLS and CDR2 YYNGEE. CDR3 length: 14 amino acids. The V and J ends lost 0 bases and 3 bases respectively, with 10 bases between them. The chain's CDR3 is CASSVGGRGYEQYF. For the CDR3, the DNA is TGTGCCAGCAGCGTAGGTGGCAGAGGCTACGAGCAGTACTTC.

The V gene is TRBV12-3 or TRBV12-4, the J gene TRBJ2-1; a possible D gene is TRBD2 (6 bases). The CDR3 runs to 13 residues. V lost 3 bases and J 6 bases, leaving 9 bases between the germline ends. CDR3 protein: CASSLAGTNEQFF. The CDR3 DNA reads as TGTGCCAGCAGTTTGGCGGGGACCAATGAGCAGTTCTTC.

The DNA of the CDR3 is TGTGCCAGCAGATCAGGGGGCGCTTCGTACTTC. This sequence encodes CASRSGGASYF. This rearrangement joins TRBV28 to TRBJ2-7, with 8 bases matching TRBD1. The CDR3 is 11 amino acids. Germline-derived CDR1 and CDR2 are MDHEN and SYDVKM. V lost 6 bases, J lost 12 bases, and 7 bases stayed unmatched.

The chain is built from TRBV7-2 and TRBJ2-3; the match to TRBD2 covers 13 bases. From germline, CDR1 is SGHTA and CDR2 FQGNSA. After removal of 5 bases from V and 4 bases from J, the junction contained 6 bases not matched to a gene. The CDR3 is 16 amino acids. In DNA, the CDR3 is TGTGCCAGCAGCCTGGGACTAGCGGGACGCGCAGATACGCAGTATTTT. Amino acid sequence: CASSLGLAGRADTQYF.

As DNA, the CDR3 is TGTGCCAGTAGTATAGGCAGGGATAATAGCAATCAGCCCCAGCATTTT. Its protein is CASSIGRDNSNQPQHF. The chain has TRBV19 and TRBJ1-5; D possibly corresponds to TRBD1 (5 bases). This CDR3 is 16 amino acids long. CDR1 and CDR2 (germline): LNHDA, SQIVND (reference sequence). The V gene lost 1 base and the J gene lost 0 bases, with 10 bases spanning the gap. Using reference TRBV19 and TRBJ1-5 for the parts outside the CDR3, the full variable domain is DGGITQSPKYLFRKEGQNVTLSCEQNLNHDAMYWYRQDPGQGLRLIYYSQIVNDFQKGDIAEGYSVSREKKESFPLTVTSAQKNPTAFYLCASSIGRDNSNQPQHFGDGTRLSIL.

The rearrangement links TRBV5-1 to TRBJ2-5, with 10 bases lining up with TRBD1. The CDR3 totals 15 residues. Germline V gene data show CDR1 as SGHRS and CDR2 as YFSETQ. J gave up 3 bases and V 0 bases, and 2 bases lay outside the gene matches. The CDR3, as DNA: TGCGCCAGCAGCTTGGGCGGGACAGGGGAAGAGACCCAGTACTTC. This translates into CASSLGGTGEETQYF.